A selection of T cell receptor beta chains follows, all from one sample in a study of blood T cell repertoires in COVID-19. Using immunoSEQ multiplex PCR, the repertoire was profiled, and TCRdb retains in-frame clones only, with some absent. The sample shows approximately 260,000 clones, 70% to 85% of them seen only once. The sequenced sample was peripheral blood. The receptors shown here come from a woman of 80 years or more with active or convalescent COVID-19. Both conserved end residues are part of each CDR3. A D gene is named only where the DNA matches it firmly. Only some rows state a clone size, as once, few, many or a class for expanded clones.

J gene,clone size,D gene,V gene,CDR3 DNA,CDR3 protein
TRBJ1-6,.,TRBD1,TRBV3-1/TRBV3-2,TGTGCCAGCAGCGGTCCGGTCACAGGGGGAAATTCACCCCTCCACTTT,CASSGPVTGGNSPLHF
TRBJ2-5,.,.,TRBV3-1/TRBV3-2,TGTGCCAGCAGCCAACTACAAGAGACCCAGTACTTC,CASSQLQETQYF
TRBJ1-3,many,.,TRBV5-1,TGCGCCAGCAGCTTGGAGGGACCGATGACTAGCTCTGGAAACACCATATATTTT,CASSLEGPMTSSGNTIYF
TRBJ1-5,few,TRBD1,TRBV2,TGTGCCAGCAGTGAAAGGACAGGGGGACATCAGCCCCAGCATTTT,CASSERTGGHQPQHF
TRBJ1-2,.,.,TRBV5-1,TGCGCCAGCAGCCCGGGGATGGCCTATGGCTACACCTTC,CASSPGMAYGYTF
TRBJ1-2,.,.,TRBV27,TGTGCCAGCAGTTTATCGGATACGGGGATTTATGGCTACACCTTC,CASSLSDTGIYGYTF
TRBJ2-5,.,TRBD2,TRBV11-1,TGTGCCAGCAGCTTAGATCCGCGGGGGGGCGGCGAGACCCAGTACTTC,CASSLDPRGGGETQYF
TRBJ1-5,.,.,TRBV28,TGTGCCAGCAGTGGGGGCTCGGGTAGCAATCAGCCCCAGCATTTT,CASSGGSGSNQPQHF
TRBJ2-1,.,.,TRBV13,TGTGCCAGCAGCTCGACTAACCAGGAGGAATACAATGAGCAGTTCTTC,CASSSTNQEEYNEQFF
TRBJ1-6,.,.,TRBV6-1,TGTGCCAGCAGCTCCCCCGTTTCACCCCTCCACTTT,CASSSPVSPLHF
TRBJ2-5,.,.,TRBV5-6,TGTGCCAGCAGCAGACTAGGTAAAGGGGACCAAGAGACCCAGTACTTC,CASSRLGKGDQETQYF
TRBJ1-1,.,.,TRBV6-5,TGTGCCAGCAGTTACTCGTCCCCGGGGGTGAACACTGAAGCTTTCTTT,CASSYSSPGVNTEAFF
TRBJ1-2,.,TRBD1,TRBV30,TGTGCCTGGAGTGTAGGGGGCTTCCACTATGGCTACACCTTC,CAWSVGGFHYGYTF
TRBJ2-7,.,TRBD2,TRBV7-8,TGTGCCAGCAGCTCTTGGGAGCGGGGGACCTACGAGCAGTACTTC,CASSSWERGTYEQYF
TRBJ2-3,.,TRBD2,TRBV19,TGTGCCAGTAACAGCGGGAGGGCAGATACGCAGTATTTT,CASNSGRADTQYF
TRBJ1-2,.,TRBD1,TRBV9,TGTGCCAGCAGCGTAAACAGGGGGCCAGGCTACACCTTC,CASSVNRGPGYTF
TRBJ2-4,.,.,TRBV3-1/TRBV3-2,TGTGCCAGCAGCCAGGGCGCGGGACCCAAAAACATTCAGTACTTC,CASSQGAGPKNIQYF
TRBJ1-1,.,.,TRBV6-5,TGTGCCAGCAGTTACGGTTCAGGGATTAACACTGAAGCTTTCTTT,CASSYGSGINTEAFF
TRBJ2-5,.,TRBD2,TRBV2,TGTGCCAGCAGTTCCCGGGGAGGGTCAGGAGAGACCCAGTACTTC,CASSSRGGSGETQYF
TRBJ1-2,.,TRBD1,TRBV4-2,TGTGCCAGCAGCCAAGGGGGACAGCAAATGTATGGCTACACCTTC,CASSQGGQQMYGYTF
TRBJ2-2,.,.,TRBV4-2,TGTGCCAGCAGCCAAGATACAGGGTTCACCGGGGAGCTGTTTTTT,CASSQDTGFTGELFF
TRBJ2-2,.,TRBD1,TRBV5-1,TGCGCCAGCAGCTTGGTCCAGGGGGCCGGCGGGGAGCTGTTTTTT,CASSLVQGAGGELFF
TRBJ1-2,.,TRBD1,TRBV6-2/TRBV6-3,TGTGCCAGCAGTACTAGGACAGGGGGCGTCTACACCTTC,CASSTRTGGVYTF
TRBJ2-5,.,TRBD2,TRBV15,TGTGCCACCAGCAGAGGCCCCGGACTAGCCCTCGGGGCGTCCCAGTACTTC,CATSRGPGLALGASQYF
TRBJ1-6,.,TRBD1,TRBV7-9,TGTGCCAGCACTAGGGACAGGTTCTATAATTCACCCCTCCACTTT,CASTRDRFYNSPLHF
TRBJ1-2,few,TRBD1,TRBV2,TGTGCCAGCAGTGAATCGGGACAGCCTAACTATGGCTACACCTTC,CASSESGQPNYGYTF
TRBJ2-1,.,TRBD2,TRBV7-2,TGTGCCAGCAGCCAACTCGGGCTAGCGGGAGGGTATGAGCAGTTCTTC,CASSQLGLAGGYEQFF
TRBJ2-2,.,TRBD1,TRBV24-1,TGTGCCACCAGTGACGGGACAGGGGTGACCGGGGAGCTGTTTTTT,CATSDGTGVTGELFF
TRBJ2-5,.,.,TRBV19,TGTGCCAGTAGTATAGTGGGCGGGACCCAAGAGACCCAGTACTTC,CASSIVGGTQETQYF
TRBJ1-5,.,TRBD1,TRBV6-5,TGTGCCAGCAGTTACTCCGGCAGGGGGAATCAGCCCCAGCATTTT,CASSYSGRGNQPQHF
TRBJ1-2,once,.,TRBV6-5,TGTGCCAGCAGCCCGAGGCACATAAACTATGGCTACACCTTC,CASSPRHINYGYTF
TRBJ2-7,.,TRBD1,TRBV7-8,TGTGCCAGCAGCACAGGGACAGCGTACGAGCAGTACTTC,CASSTGTAYEQYF
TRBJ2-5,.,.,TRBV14,TGTGCCAGCAGCCAGTACGGAGAGACCCAGTACTTC,CASSQYGETQYF
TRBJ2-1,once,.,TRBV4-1,TGCGCCAGCAGCCAAGGTCGACTCCGAGGGAATGAGCAGTTCTTC,CASSQGRLRGNEQFF
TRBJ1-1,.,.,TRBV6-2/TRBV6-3,TGTGCCAGCAGCCCCGGGCAGGGCGGATGGGAAGCTTTCTTT,CASSPGQGGWEAFF
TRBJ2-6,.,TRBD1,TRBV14,TGTGCCAGCAGCCGGACAGGGAACCCCGGGGCCAACGTCCTGACTTTC,CASSRTGNPGANVLTF
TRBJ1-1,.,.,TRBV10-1,TGCGCCAGCAGTGTTGAGGGTGAAGCTTTCTTT,CASSVEGEAFF
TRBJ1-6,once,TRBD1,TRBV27,TGTGCCAGCAGTTCAGATATGGGACAGGGTTTTTCACCCCTCCACTTT,CASSSDMGQGFSPLHF
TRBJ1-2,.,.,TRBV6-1,TGTGCCAGCAGTGAAGCGCGGGGGGCTCGTGGCTACACCTTC,CASSEARGARGYTF
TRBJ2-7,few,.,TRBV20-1,TGCAGTGCTAGAAGGGGCTACGAGCAGTACTTC,CSARRGYEQYF
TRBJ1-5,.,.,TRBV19,TGTGCCAGTAGTATTCCTGGGGGCGACAATCAGCCCCAGCATTTT,CASSIPGGDNQPQHF
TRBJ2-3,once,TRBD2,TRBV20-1,TGCAGTGCTAGTCAAGGGACTAGCGGGAGTAGAGCAGATACGCAGTATTTT,CSASQGTSGSRADTQYF
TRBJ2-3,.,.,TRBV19,TGTGCCAGTAAGGGGCTAGGGGCGCAGTATTTT,CASKGLGAQYF
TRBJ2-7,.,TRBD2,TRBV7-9,TGTGCCAGCAGCTTAGTGGAAGCGGGAGTGAGGGAGCAGTACTTC,CASSLVEAGVREQYF
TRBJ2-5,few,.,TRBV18,TGTGCCAGCTCACCTTTTGGCGGACACCGGGAGACCCAGTACTTC,CASSPFGGHRETQYF
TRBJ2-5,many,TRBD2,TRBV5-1,TGCGCCAGCAGCGGAGGACTAGAAGTCCGGGAGACCCAGTACTTC,CASSGGLEVRETQYF
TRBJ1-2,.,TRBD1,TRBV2,TGTGCCAGCCCGACGGGACAGGGCGCAAATGGCTACACCTTC,CASPTGQGANGYTF
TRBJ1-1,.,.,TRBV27,TGTGCCAGCAGTTTATCTGCGGCCGGGAACACTGAAGCTTTCTTT,CASSLSAAGNTEAFF
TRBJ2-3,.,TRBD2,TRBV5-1,TGCGCCAGCAGCCCCAAAACTCCGGGACTAGAGGGCACAGATACGCAGTATTTT,CASSPKTPGLEGTDTQYF
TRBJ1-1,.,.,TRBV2,TGTGCCAGCAGTGGACAGGCGACGAACACTGAAGCTTTCTTT,CASSGQATNTEAFF
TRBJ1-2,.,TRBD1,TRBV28,TGTGCCAGCACCCGGGACAGGTCGATAGGTGGCTACACCTTC,CASTRDRSIGGYTF
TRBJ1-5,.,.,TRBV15,TGTGCCACCAGCAGAGCTGTGGATTGGGCAAATCAGCCCCAGCATTTT,CATSRAVDWANQPQHF
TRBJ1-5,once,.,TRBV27,TGTGCCAGCAGTTTCCTCAGGGGTTCAAATCAGCCCCAGCATTTT,CASSFLRGSNQPQHF
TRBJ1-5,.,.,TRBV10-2,TGCGCCAGCAGGGGGGAGGGACAAGTCAATCAGCCCCAGCATTTT,CASRGEGQVNQPQHF
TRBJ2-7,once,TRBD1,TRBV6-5,TGTGCCAGCAGTTACGGGGGGGACAGGGCTTACGAGCAGTACTTC,CASSYGGDRAYEQYF
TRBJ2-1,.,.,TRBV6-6,TGTGCCGCAGGGGGGCCGGGGGTAAATGAGCAGTTCTTC,CAAGGPGVNEQFF
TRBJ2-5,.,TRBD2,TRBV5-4,TGTGCCAGCAGCACTAGCGGGGGGGCGTCGGAGACCCAGTACTTC,CASSTSGGASETQYF